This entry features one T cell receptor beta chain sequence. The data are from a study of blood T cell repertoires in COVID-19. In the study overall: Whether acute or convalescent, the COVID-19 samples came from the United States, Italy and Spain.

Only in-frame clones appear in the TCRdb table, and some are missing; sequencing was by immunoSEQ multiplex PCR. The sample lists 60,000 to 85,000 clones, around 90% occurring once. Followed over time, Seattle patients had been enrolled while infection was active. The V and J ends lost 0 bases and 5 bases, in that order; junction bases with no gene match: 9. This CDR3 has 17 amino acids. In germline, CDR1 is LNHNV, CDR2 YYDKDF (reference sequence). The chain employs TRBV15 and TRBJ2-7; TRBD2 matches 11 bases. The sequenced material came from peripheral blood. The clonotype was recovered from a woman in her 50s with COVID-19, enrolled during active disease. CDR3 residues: CATSREASLAGVDEQYF. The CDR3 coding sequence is TGTGCCACCAGCAGAGAAGCGTCACTAGCGGGAGTGGACGAGCAGTACTTC. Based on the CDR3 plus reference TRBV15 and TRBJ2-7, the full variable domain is DAMVIQNPRYQVTQFGKPVTLSCSQTLNHNVMYWYQQKSSQAPKLLFHYYDKDFNNEADTPDNFQSRRPNTSFCFLDIRSPGLGDTAMYLCATSREASLAGVDEQYFGPGTRLTVT.